This T cell receptor (beta chain) comes out of a study of T cells after yellow fever vaccination. TCRdb reprocessed the 5' RACE reads via MiXCR and lists one record per CDR3 protein. The repertoire holds some 670,000 distinct CDR3 sequences, around an eighth seen once, with under 15% in the top ten. There are 13 residues in the CDR3. V lost 5 bases to trimming and J lost 9 bases; unmatched junction nucleotides: 10. The germline V gene encodes CDR1 SQVTM and CDR2 ANQGSEA. This specimen consisted of PBMCs, obtained on the day of the yellow fever booster vaccination. The chain recombines TRBV29-1 with TRBJ2-1, with 7 bases matching TRBD2. The sequence was collected from a man aged 30 to 39 who received the YFV17D yellow fever vaccine. The CDR3 is CSVSGTPTIEQFF. Here the CDR3 DNA reads TGCAGCGTTAGCGGGACGCCTACAATTGAGCAGTTCTTC.